The sample holds many counts of the clone carrying this T cell receptor beta chain. Its target is not known. The CDR3 contains 17 residues. The germline CDR1 and CDR2 sequences are SGHRS and YFSETQ. The junction had 8 bases not matched to a gene; V was cut back by 2 bases and J by 1 base. These data originate in a study of Graves' ophthalmopathy and Graves' hyperthyroidism. Study-wide context: Untreated patients at initial diagnosis provided peripheral blood. General study findings and limits: Blood also held most thyroid clonotypes expanded above 0.001 frequency. Stable hyperthyroidism and ophthalmopathy were told apart by a 13-signature model, which achieved around 88% sensitivity and over 65% specificity.

For repertoire sequencing, the TCR beta CDR3 regions were amplified from RNA transcripts. The authors performed first-round RT-PCR with HTBI primers and then a second-round multiplex PCR. TCRdb re-called the multiplex PCR reads through MiXCR, storing one row per CDR3 protein. In the table there are hundreds of thousands of distinct CDR3 sequences, approximately 21% of which are singletons. Ophthalmopathy-affected donors exhibited moderate-to-severe activity, CAS ≥3, NOSPECS ≥4, and duration under 3 months. The receptor comes from a woman aged 45-65 years with Graves' ophthalmopathy. The sequenced sample consisted of peripheral blood. The chain has TRBV5-1 and TRBJ2-7, with TRBD2 matching 11 bases. The CDR3 region is CASSLAPGLAASYEQYF. The CDR3 coding sequence is TGCGCCAGCAGCTTAGCTCCGGGACTAGCGGCTTCCTACGAGCAGTACTTC.